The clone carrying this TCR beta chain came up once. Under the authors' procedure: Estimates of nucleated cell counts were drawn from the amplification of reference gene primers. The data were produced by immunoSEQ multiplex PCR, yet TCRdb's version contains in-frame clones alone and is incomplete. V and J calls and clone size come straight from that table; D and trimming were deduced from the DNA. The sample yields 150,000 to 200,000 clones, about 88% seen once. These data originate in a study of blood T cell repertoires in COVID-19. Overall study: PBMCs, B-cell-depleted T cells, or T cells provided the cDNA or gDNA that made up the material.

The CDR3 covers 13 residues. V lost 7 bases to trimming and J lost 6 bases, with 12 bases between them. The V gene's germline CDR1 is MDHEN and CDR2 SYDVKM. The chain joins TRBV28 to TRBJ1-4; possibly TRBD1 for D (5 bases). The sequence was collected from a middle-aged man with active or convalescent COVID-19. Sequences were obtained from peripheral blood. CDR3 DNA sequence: TGTGCCAGCAAAGCGGGGGTGGATGAAAAACTGTTTTTT. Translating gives CASKAGVDEKLFF.